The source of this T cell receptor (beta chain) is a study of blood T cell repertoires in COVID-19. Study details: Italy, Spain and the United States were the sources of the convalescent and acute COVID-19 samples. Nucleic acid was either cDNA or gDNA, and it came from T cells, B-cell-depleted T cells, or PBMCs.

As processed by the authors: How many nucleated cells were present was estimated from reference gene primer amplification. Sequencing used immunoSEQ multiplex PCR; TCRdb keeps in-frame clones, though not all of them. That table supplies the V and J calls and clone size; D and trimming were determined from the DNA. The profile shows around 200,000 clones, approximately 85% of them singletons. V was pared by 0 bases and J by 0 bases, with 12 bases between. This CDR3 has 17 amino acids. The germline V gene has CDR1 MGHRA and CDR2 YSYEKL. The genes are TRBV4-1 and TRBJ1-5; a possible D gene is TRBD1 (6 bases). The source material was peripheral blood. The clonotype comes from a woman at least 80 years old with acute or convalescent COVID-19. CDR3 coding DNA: TGCGCCAGCAGCCAAGAGGGGACACCCTATAGCAATCAGCCCCAGCATTTT. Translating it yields CASSQEGTPYSNQPQHF.